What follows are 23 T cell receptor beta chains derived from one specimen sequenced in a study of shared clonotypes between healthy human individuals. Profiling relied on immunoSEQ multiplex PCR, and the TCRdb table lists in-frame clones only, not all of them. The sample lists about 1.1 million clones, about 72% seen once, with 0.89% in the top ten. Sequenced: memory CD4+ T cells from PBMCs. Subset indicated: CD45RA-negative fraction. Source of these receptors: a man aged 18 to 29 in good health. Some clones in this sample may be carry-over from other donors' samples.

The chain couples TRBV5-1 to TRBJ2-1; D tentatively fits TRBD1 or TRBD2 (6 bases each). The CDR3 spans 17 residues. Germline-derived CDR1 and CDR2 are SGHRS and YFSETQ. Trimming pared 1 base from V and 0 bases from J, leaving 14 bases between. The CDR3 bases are TGCGCCAGCAGCTTGCAAGGGGGGCCCGGCTCCTACAATGAGCAGTTCTTC. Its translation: CASSLQGGPGSYNEQFF.

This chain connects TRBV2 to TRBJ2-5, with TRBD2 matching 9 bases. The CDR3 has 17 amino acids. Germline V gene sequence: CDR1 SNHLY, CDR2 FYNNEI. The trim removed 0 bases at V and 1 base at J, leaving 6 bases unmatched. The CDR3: CASSEALSGGLQETQYF. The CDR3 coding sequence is TGTGCCAGCAGTGAAGCTCTAAGCGGGGGGCTCCAAGAGACCCAGTACTTC.

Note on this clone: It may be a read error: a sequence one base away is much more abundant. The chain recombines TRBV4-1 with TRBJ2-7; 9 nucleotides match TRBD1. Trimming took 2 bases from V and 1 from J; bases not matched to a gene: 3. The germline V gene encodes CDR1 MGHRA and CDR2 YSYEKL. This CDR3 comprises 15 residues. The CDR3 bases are TGCGCCAGCAGCCAATCCGGGACAGGGTCCTACGAGCAGTACTTC. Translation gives CASSQSGTGSYEQYF.

CDR3 amino acids: CASSLLIRAEAFF. CDR3 coding DNA: TGTGCCAGCAGCTTACTCATAAGGGCTGAAGCTTTCTTT. The V and J genes are TRBV2 and TRBJ1-1; D gene ambiguous. V lost 6 bases and J lost 6, with 14 bases in between. From germline, CDR1 is SNHLY and CDR2 FYNNEI. The CDR3 sequence is 13 residues long. The entire variable domain, with the rest obtained from reference TRBV2 and TRBJ1-1, is as follows: EPEVTQTPSHQVTQMGQEVILRCVPISNHLYFYWYRQILGQKVEFLVSFYNNEISEKSEIFDDQFSVERPDGSNFTLKIRSTKLEDSAMYFCASSLLIRAEAFFGQGTRLTVV.

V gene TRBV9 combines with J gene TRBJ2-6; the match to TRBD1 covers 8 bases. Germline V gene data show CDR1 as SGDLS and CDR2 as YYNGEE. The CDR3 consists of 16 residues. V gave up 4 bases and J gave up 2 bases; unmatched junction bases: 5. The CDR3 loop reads CASSKETGAGANVLTF. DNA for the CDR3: TGTGCCAGCAGCAAGGAGACAGGGGCTGGGGCCAACGTCCTGACTTTC.

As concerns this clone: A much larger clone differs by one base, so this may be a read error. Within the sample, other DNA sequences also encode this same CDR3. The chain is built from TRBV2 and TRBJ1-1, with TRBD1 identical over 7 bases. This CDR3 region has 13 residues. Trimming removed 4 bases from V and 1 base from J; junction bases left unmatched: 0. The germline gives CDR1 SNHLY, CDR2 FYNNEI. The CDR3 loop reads CASSGQGNTEAFF. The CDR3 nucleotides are TGTGCCAGCAGTGGACAGGGGAACACTGAAGCTTTCTTT.

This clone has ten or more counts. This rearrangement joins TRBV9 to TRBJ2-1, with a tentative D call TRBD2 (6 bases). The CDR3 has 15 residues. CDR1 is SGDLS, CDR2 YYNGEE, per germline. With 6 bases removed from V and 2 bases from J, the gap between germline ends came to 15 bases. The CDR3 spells CASTQSSAPYNEQFF. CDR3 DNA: TGTGCCAGCACCCAGTCTAGCGCTCCCTACAATGAGCAGTTCTTC.

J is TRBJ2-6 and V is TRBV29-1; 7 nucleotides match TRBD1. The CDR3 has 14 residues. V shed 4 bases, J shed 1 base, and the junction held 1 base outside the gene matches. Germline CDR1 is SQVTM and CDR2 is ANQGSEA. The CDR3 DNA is TGCAGCGTTGGACAGGGATCTGGGGCCAACGTCCTGACTTTC. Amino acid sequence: CSVGQGSGANVLTF.

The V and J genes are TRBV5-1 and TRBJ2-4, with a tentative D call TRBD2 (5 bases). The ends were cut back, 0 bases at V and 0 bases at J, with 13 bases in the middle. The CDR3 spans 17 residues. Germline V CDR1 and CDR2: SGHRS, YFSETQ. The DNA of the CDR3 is TGCGCCAGCAGCTTGGGAGGGAGCCGCCTAGCCAAAAACATTCAGTACTTC. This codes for CASSLGGSRLAKNIQYF.

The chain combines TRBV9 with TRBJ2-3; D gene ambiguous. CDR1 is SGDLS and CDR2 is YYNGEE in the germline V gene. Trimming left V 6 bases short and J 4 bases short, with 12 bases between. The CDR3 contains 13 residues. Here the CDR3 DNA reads TGTGCCAGCAACACTGATATGGCAGATACGCAGTATTTT. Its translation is CASNTDMADTQYF.

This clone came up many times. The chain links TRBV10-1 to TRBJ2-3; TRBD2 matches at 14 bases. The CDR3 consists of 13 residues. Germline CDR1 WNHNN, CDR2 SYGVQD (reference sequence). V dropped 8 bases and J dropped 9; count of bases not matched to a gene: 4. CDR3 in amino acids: CASGTSGSRTQYF. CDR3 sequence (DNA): TGCGCCAGCGGGACTAGCGGGAGTCGGACGCAGTATTTT.

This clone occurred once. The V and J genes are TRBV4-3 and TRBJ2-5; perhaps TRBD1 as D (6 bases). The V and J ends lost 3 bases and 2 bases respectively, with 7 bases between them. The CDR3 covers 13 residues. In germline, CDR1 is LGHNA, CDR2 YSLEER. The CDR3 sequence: CASSHGQQETQYF. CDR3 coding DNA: TGCGCCAGCAGCCATGGACAGCAAGAGACCCAGTACTTC.

In DNA, the CDR3 is TGTGCCAGCAGCGGACCACCGGGACCCTATGGCTACACCTTC. It codes for CASSGPPGPYGYTF. The V and J genes are TRBV9 and TRBJ1-2; the D gene is possibly TRBD1 (5 bases). The germline gives CDR1 SGDLS, CDR2 YYNGEE. This CDR3 contains 14 residues. Deletions cut 3 bases from V and 4 bases from J, with 13 bases between.

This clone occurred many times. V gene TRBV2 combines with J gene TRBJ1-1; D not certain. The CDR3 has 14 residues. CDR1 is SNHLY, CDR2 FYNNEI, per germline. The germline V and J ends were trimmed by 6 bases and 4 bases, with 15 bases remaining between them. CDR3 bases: TGTGCCAGCAGACCGACCCTGGCCGGCACTGAAGCTTTCTTT. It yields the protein CASRPTLAGTEAFF.

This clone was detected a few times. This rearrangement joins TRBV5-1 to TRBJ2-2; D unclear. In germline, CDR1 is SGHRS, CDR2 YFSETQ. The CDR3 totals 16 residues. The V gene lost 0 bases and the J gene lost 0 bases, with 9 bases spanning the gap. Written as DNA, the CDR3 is TGCGCCAGCAGCTTGGTAGTGGGTTCGAACACCGGGGAGCTGTTTTTT. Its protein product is CASSLVVGSNTGELFF.

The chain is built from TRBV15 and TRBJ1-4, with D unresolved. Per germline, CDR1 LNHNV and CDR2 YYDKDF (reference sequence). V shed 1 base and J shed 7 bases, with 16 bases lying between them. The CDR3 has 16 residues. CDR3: CATSRGSGREGEKLFF. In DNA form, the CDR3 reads TGTGCCACCAGCAGAGGGAGTGGGCGTGAAGGTGAAAAACTGTTTTTT.

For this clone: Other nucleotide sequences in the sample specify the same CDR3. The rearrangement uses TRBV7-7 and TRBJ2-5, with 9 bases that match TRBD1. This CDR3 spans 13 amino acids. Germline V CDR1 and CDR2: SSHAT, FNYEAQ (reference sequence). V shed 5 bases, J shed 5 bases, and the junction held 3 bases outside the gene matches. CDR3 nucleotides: TGTGCCAGCAGCCAGGACAGGGGTGAGACCCAGTACTTC. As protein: CASSQDRGETQYF.

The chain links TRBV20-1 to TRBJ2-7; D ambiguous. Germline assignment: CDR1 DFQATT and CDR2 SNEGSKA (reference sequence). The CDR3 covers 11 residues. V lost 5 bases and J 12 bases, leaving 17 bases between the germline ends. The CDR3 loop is CSADWRPRRYF. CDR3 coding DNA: TGCAGTGCTGACTGGCGACCACGGAGGTACTTC.

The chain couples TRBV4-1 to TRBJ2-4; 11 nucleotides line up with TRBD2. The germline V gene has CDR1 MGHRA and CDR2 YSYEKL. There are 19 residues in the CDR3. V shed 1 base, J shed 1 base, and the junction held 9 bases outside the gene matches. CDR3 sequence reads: CASSQGGSGRAGAKNIQYF. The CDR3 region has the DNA TGCGCCAGCAGCCAAGGAGGTAGCGGGAGGGCCGGGGCCAAAAACATTCAGTACTTC.

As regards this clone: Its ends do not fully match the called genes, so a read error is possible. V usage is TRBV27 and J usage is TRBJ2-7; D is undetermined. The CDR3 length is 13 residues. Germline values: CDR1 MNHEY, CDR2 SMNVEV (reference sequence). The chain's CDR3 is CASSLSPGYGQYF. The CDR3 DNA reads TGTGCCAGCAGTTTATCACCGGGCTACGGGCAGTACTTC.

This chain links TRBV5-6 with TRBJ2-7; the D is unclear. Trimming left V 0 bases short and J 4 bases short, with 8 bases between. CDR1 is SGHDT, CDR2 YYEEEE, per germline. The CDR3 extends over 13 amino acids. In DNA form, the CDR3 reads TGTGCCAGCAGCTTGGGGCAGCAGTACGAGCAGTACTTC. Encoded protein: CASSLGQQYEQYF.

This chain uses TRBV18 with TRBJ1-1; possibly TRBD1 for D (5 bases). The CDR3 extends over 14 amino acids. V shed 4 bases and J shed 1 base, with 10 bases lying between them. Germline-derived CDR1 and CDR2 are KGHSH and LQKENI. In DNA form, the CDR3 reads TGTGCCAGCTCACGTGGGGGGGAGAACACTGAAGCTTTCTTT. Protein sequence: CASSRGGENTEAFF. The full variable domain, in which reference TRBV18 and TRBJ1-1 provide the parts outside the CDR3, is NAGVMQNPRHLVRRRGQEARLRCSPMKGHSHVYWYRQLPEEGLKFMVYLQKENIIDESGMPKERFSAEFPKEGPSILRIQQVVRGDSAAYFCASSRGGENTEAFFGQGTRLTVV.

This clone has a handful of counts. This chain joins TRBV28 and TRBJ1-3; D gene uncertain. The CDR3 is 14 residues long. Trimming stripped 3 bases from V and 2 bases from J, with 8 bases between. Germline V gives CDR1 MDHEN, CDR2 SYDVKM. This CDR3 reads CASSLPRPGNTIYF. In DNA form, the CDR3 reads TGTGCCAGCAGTTTGCCCAGGCCTGGAAACACCATATATTTT.